A single T cell receptor (beta chain) is shown here with its context. Its antigen has not been determined. The input lacks base qualities; no much larger clone sits a single base away. Every donor in the study was a healthy Caucasian. Three unrelated non-twin adults were also sequenced: a male aged 18 to 29, a male aged 50 to 60 and a female aged 50 to 60. Using Miltenyi CD45RO+ enrichment and human naive T-cell isolation kits, memory (CD45RO+) and naive T cells were isolated from PBMC. This entry is derived from a study of identical twins (dated by TCRdb to the mid-2010s). With regard to the full study: To test whether fetal clonotypes persist, this study deep-sequenced TCR alpha and beta repertoires from monozygotic twins, from unrelated adults of various ages, and from cord blood. Replicate twin experiments were performed at different times using different library preparation protocols to rule out contamination.

The full study reports these points: Zero-insertion analyses could be partly confounded by invariant T cells such as MAIT and iNKT, although diverse VJ usage argued against such confounding for most clonotypes. Fewer insertions were carried by abundant cord blood beta clonotypes; a weaker similar trend was observed in young adult naive repertoires, while no such trend was observed in memory repertoires. Because the same donors could not be followed over many years, the conclusions depended on cross-sectional statistical analysis. Compared with coincidental sharing between unrelated individuals, out-of-frame TCR alpha sequences shared between twins showed an excess of sequences with low generation probability. Recombination models systematically underestimated out-of-frame TCR alpha sharing in monozygotic twins but agreed with sharing between unrelated individuals. A weaker excess of twin sharing was found in beta out-of-frame sequences because the signal-to-noise ratio was lowered by fewer shared sequences.

The method behind the library was 5' RACE. The listed sequencing device is Illumina HiSeq 2000. A universal primer binding site was added through template switching, and the final cDNA carried a unique molecular identifier so that TCR cDNA molecules could be counted accurately. Specific primers in the conserved constant-segment region were used to synthesize first-strand cDNA for the TCR alpha and beta chains. Each cDNA library was double barcoded, with a SMART-Mk sample barcode plus Illumina barcodes, to control for contamination. TruSeq adapter sequences and Illumina sample barcodes were added in two successive PCR steps. Sequencing of the TCR alpha and beta cDNA libraries was done on the Illumina HiSeq platform using custom primers. The published analysis was carried out like this. MiGEC was used to process raw reads and extract unique molecular identifiers, and MiXCR was used to find CDR3 positions. For each individual, recombination models were inferred using an EM algorithm with the repgenHMM and IGoR tools. Shared clonotypes were analyzed with the tcR package in R, and sharing was normalized by the product of cloneset sizes. To study raw recombination free of thymic and clonal selection effects, out-of-frame nonproductive sequences were analyzed. In-frame beta chains were kept once TCRdb had trimmed the public reads at Q25 with fastp and called clones with MiXCR. Each CDR3 protein gets just one entry, which takes the most common genes and DNA from the rows behind it. What appears here as the V and J calls and clone size reflects TCRdb's work, not the paper's. For this sample there are 690,000 or so distinct CDR3 sequences; 5.5% to 6.5% appear just once. The ten largest clones capture around 1.7% of the sample.

From the germline V gene, CDR1 is SGHRS and CDR2 is YFSETQ. V was cut back by 4 bases and J by 8 bases, leaving a gap of 27 bases between them. The CDR3 has 17 amino acids, counting the end cysteine and phenylalanine. The kept DNA is CDR3 alone, 51 bases in frame from the first base. What was sequenced was naive T cells sorted from blood. In light of the paper, this sample's cell subset or site label describes: cells isolated with a human naive T-cell isolation kit. The chain employs TRBV5-1 and TRBJ1-2; TRBD1 is a possible D gene, resting on 5 matching bases. This receptor was taken from a man between 18 and 29 years old in good health. The CDR3 reads CASSEGTGVGGSRGYTF. In nucleotide form, the sequence is TGCGCCAGCAGCGAGGGGACCGGCGTTGGAGGGAGTCGGGGCTACACCTTC.